Listed below are T cell receptor beta chains from one sample, sequenced in a study of a mutant IDH1 vaccine in newly diagnosed glioma. No antigen is known for these receptors. The method was immunoSEQ multiplex PCR; TCRdb's version includes in-frame clones alone and lacks a portion of them. The sample has some 70,000 clones, over 75% seen once. Here the sequenced sample was PBMCs, taken from a glioma patient whose treatment included an IDH1 peptide vaccine. The source of these receptors is a man younger than 30 with glioma. The conserved cysteine and the conserved F or W are not part of the CDR3 here. Each record gives: V gene, D gene, CDR3 protein. The D gene is left open where the match is weak.

V: TRBV30
D: TRBD1
CDR3: AWSWDPDRVSGNTIY

V: TRBV19
D: .
CDR3: ASSIFGNYGYT

V: TRBV6-1
D: .
CDR3: ASSGGRAAYGPQH

V: TRBV30
D: .
CDR3: AWTPPGDTQY

V: TRBV6-5
D: .
CDR3: ASKGGALNTEAF

V: TRBV2
D: TRBD1
CDR3: ASSEDRGGTGELF

V: TRBV19
D: TRBD1
CDR3: ASWDRGDSNEQF

V: TRBV28
D: .
CDR3: ASSLGDPDNEQF

V: TRBV6-5
D: .
CDR3: ASSYLGRGDEKLF

V: TRBV7-9
D: .
CDR3: ASSPGAEAF